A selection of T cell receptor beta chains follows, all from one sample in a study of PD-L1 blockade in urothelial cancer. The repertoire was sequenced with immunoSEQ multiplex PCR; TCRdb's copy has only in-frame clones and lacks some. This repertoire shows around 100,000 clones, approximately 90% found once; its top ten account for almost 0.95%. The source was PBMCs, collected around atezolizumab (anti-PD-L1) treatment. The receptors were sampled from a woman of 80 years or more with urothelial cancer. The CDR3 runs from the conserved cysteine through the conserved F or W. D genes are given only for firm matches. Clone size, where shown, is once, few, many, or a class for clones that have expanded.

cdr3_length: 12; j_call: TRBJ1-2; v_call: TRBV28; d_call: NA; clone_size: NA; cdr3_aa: CASNPDSYGYTF; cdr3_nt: TGTGCCAGCAACCCGGACAGCTATGGCTACACCTTC
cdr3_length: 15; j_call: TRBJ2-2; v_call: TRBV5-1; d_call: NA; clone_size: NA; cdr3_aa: CASSLGGGNTGELFF; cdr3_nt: TGCGCCAGCAGCTTGGGTGGGGGCAACACCGGGGAGCTGTTTTTT
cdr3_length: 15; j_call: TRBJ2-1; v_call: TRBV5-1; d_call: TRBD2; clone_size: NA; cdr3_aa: CASSLDPSGLGEQFF; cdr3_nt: TGCGCCAGCAGCTTGGACCCTAGCGGGCTCGGTGAGCAGTTCTTC
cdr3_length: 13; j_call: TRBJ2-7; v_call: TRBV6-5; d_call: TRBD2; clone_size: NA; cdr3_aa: CASRPAGGREQYF; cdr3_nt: TGTGCCAGCCGACCCGCGGGAGGGAGGGAGCAGTACTTC
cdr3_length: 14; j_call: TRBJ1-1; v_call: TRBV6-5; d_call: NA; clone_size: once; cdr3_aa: CASSLRGAGTEAFF; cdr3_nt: TGTGCCAGCAGTTTAAGGGGCGCGGGAACTGAAGCTTTCTTT
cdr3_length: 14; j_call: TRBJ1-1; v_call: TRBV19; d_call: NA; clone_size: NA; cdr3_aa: CASSMPGMNTEAFF; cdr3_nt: TGTGCCAGTAGTATGCCAGGGATGAACACTGAAGCTTTCTTT
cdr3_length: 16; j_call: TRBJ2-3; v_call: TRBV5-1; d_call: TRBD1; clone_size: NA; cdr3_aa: CASSYKTGASTDTQYF; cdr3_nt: TGCGCCAGCAGTTACAAGACAGGGGCAAGCACAGATACGCAGTATTTT
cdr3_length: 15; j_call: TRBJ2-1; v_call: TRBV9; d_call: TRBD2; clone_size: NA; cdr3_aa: CASSVGLAGYNEQFF; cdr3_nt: TGTGCCAGCAGCGTAGGGTTAGCGGGCTACAATGAGCAGTTCTTC
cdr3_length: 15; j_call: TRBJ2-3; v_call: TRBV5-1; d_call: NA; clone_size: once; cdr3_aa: CASSTDGTRTDTQYF; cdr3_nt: TGCGCCAGCAGCACGGACGGGACACGCACAGATACGCAGTATTTT
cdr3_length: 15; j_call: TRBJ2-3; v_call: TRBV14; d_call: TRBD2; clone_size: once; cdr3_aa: CASSSLAGEADTQYF; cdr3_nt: TGTGCCAGCAGCTCGCTAGCGGGAGAAGCAGATACGCAGTATTTT
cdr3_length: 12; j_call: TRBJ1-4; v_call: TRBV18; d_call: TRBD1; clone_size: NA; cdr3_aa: CASSQSDRGLFF; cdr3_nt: TGTGCCAGCTCACAAAGCGACAGGGGTCTGTTTTTT
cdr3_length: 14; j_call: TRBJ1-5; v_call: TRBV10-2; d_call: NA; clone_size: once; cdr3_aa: CASSESRGNQPQHF; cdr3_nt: TGCGCCAGCAGTGAGTCGCGGGGTAATCAGCCCCAGCATTTT
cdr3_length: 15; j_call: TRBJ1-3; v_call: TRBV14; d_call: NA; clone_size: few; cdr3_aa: CASSPQRVHGNTIYF; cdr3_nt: TGTGCCAGCAGCCCGCAACGGGTCCACGGAAACACCATATATTTT
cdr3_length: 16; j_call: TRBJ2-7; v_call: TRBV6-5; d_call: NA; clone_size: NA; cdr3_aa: CASSYSTLGLPYEQYF; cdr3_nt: TGTGCCAGCAGTTACTCGACTCTGGGACTCCCTTACGAGCAGTACTTC
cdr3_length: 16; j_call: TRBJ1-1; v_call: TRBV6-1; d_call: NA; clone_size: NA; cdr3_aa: CASSETLNFADTEAFF; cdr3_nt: TGTGCCAGCAGTGAGACGCTTAACTTTGCGGACACTGAAGCTTTCTTT
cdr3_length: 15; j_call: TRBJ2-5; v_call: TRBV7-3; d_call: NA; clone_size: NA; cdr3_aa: CASSLDPGEVETQYF; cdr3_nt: TGTGCCAGCAGCTTAGATCCGGGAGAGGTGGAGACCCAGTACTTC
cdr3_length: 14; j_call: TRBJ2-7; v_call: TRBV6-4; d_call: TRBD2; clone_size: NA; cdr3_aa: CASSSGRAEDEQYF; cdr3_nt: TGTGCCAGCAGTAGCGGGAGGGCCGAGGACGAGCAGTACTTC
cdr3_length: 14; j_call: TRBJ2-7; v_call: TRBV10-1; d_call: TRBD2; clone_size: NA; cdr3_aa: CASSALAESSEQYF; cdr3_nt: TGCGCCAGCAGTGCCCTAGCGGAGTCCTCCGAGCAGTACTTC
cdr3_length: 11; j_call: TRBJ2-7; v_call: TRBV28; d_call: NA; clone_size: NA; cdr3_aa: CASSSLYEQYF; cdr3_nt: TGTGCCAGCAGTTCCCTCTACGAGCAGTACTTC
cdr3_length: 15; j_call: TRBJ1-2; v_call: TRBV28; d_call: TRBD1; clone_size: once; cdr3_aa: CASRLGTATGYGYTF; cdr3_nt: TGTGCCAGCAGGTTGGGGACAGCAACGGGATATGGCTACACCTTC
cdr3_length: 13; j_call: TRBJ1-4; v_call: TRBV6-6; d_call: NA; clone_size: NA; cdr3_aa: CASGPGGEEKLFF; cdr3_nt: TGTGCCAGCGGACCGGGTGGGGAGGAAAAACTGTTTTTT
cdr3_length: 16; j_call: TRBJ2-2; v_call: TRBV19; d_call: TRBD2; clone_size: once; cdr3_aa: CASRPSAGGGTGELFF; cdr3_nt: TGTGCCAGCAGACCGTCGGCGGGAGGGGGCACCGGGGAGCTGTTTTTT
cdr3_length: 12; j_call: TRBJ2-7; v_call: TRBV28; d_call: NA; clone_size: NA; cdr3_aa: CASSLRVYEQYF; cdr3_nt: TGTGCCAGCAGTTTGAGGGTCTACGAGCAGTACTTC
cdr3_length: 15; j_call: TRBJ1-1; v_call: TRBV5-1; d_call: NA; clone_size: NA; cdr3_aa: CASSLESGKGTEAFF; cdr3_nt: TGCGCCAGCAGCTTGGAATCAGGGAAGGGCACTGAAGCTTTCTTT
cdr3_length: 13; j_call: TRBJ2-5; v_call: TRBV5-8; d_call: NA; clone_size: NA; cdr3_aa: CASSLGLQETQYF; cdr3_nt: TGTGCCAGCAGCTTGGGACTTCAAGAGACCCAGTACTTC
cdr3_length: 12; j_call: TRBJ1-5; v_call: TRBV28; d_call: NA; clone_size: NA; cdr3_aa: CAAGGLKQPQHF; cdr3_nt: TGTGCCGCGGGGGGTTTGAAACAGCCCCAGCATTTT
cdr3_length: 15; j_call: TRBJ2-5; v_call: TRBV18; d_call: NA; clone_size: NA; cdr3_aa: CASSPTRGSGETQYF; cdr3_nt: TGTGCCAGCTCACCTACCCGGGGATCGGGGGAGACCCAGTACTTC
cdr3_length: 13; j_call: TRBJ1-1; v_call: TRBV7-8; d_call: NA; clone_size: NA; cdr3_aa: CASSQRRDTEAFF; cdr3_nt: TGTGCCAGCAGCCAGAGGAGGGACACTGAAGCTTTCTTT
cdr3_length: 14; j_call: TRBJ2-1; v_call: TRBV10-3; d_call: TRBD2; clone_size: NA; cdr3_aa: CAISEAGEYNEQFF; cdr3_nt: TGTGCCATCAGTGAAGCGGGAGAGTACAATGAGCAGTTCTTC
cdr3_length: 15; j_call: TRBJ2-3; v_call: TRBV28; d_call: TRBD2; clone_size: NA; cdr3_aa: CASSDSAGLGGTQYF; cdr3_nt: TGTGCCAGCAGTGACTCAGCGGGACTTGGGGGTACGCAGTATTTT
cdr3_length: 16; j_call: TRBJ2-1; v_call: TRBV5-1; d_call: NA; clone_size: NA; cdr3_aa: CASSLTQANFYNEQFF; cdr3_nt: TGCGCCAGCAGCTTGACACAGGCCAACTTCTACAATGAGCAGTTCTTC
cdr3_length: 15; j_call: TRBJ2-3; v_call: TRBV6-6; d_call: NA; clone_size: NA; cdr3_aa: CASSARGAPQDTQYF; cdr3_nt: TGTGCCAGCAGCGCCCGGGGGGCCCCCCAGGATACGCAGTATTTT
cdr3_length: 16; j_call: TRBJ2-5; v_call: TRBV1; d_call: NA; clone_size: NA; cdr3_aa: CTSSRKPDRGQETQYF; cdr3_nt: TGCACCAGCAGCCGAAAGCCCGACAGGGGCCAAGAGACCCAGTACTTC
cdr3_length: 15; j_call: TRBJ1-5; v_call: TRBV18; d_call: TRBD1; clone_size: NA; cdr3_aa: CASSRDRGHNQPQHF; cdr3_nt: TGTGCCAGCTCACGGGACAGGGGACACAATCAGCCCCAGCATTTT